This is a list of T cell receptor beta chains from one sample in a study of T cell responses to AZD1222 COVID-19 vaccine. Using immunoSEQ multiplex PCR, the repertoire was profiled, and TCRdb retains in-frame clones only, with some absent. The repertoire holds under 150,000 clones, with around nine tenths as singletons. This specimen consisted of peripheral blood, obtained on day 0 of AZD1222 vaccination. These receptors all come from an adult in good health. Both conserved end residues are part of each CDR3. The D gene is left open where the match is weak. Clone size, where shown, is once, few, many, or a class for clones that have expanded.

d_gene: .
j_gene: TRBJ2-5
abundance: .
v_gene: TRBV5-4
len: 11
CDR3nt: TGTGCCAGCAGCTCGCAAGAGACCCAGTACTTC
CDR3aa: CASSSQETQYF

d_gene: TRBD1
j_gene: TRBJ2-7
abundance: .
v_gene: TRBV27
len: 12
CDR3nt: TGTGCCGTTCGGACAGGGGCCAACGAGCAGTACTTC
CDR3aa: CAVRTGANEQYF

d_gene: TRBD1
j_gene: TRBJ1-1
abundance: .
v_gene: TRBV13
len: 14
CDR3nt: TGTGCCAGCAGCCCAGGGACAGGGGTCACTGAAGCTTTCTTT
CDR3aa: CASSPGTGVTEAFF

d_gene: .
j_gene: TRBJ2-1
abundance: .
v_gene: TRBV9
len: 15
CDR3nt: TGTGCCAGCAGCGTAGCACCAGACCCGGACAATGAGCAGTTCTTC
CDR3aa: CASSVAPDPDNEQFF

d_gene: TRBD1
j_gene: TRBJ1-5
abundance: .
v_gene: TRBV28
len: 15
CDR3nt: TGTGCCAGCAGTTGGACAGGGGCTAGCAATCAGCCCCAGCATTTT
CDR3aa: CASSWTGASNQPQHF

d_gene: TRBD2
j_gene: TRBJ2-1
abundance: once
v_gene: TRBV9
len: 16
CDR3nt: TGTGCCAGCAGCGTAGGAGCGGGAGGGACTCGGGGTGAGCAGTTCTTC
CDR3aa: CASSVGAGGTRGEQFF

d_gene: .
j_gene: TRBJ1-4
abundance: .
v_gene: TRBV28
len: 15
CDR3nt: TGTGCCAGCAGTTTGGATGGTCTTGCTAATGAAAAACTGTTTTTT
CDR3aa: CASSLDGLANEKLFF

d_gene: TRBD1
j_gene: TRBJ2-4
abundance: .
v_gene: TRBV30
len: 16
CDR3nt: TGTGCCTGGACAACCGGGACAGAGCTAGCCAAAAACATTCAGTACTTC
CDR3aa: CAWTTGTELAKNIQYF

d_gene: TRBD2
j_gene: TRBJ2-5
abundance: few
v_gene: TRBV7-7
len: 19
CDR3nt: TGTGCTAGCAGTCCCGAGGGCAGTAGCGGGAGATTCGGTGGGGAGACCCAGTACTTC
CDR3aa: CASSPEGSSGRFGGETQYF

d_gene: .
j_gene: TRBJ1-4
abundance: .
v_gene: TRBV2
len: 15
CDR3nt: TGTGCCAGCAGGCCAGCAGGGGCAACTAATGAAAAACTGTTTTTT
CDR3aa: CASRPAGATNEKLFF

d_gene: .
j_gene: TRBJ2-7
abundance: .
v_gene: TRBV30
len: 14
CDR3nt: TGTGCCTGGAGTGTAGGGGGGGCGTCCTACGAGCAGTACTTC
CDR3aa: CAWSVGGASYEQYF

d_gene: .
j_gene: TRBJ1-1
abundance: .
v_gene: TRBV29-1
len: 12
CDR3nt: TGCAGCGTTGGTGATATGAACACTGAAGCTTTCTTT
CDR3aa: CSVGDMNTEAFF

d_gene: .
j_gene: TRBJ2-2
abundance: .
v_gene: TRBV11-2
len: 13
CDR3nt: TGTGCCAGCAGCTTAGGGGGCACCGGGGAGCTGTTTTTT
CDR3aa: CASSLGGTGELFF

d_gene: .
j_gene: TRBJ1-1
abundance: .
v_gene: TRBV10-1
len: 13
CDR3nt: TGCGCCAGCATGGGGGGACCGAACACTGAAGCTTTCTTT
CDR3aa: CASMGGPNTEAFF

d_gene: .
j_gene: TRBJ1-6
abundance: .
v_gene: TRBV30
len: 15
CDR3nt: TGTGCCTGGCAGGGGACCCCATCTGCCAATTCACCCCTCCACTTT
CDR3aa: CAWQGTPSANSPLHF

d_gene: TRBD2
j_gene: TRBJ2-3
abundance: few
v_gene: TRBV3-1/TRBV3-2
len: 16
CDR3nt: TGTGCCAGCAGCCAGGCTAGCGGGGGGAGCACAGATACGCAGTATTTT
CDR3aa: CASSQASGGSTDTQYF

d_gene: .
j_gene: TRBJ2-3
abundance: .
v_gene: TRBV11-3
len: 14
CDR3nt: TGTGCCAGCAGCGCGGGGGCTAGCACAGATACGCAGTATTTT
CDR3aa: CASSAGASTDTQYF

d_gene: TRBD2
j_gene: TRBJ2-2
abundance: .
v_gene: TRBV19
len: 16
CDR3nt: TGTGCCAGTAGTACCCGGACTAGCGGGACCACCGGGGAGCTGTTTTTT
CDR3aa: CASSTRTSGTTGELFF

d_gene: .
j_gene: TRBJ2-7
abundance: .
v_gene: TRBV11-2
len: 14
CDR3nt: TGTGCCAGCAGCTTAGATCGGCAGGTGGGGGAGCAGTACTTC
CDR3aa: CASSLDRQVGEQYF

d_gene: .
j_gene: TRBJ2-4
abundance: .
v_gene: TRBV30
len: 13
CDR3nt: TGTGCCTGGAGTGTAACAGGGACGGACATTCAGTACTTC
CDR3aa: CAWSVTGTDIQYF

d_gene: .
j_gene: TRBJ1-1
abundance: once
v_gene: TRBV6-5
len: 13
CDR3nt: TGTGCCCTAGGCCACATGCTGAACACTGAAGCTTTCTTT
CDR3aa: CALGHMLNTEAFF

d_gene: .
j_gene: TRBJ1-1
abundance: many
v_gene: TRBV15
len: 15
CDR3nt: TGTGCCACCAGCAGAGATGCGGCAGTGAACACTGAAGCTTTCTTT
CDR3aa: CATSRDAAVNTEAFF

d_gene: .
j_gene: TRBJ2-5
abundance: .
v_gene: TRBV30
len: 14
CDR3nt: TGTGCCTGGAGTGTACGTAACAGGGCCGAGACCCAGTACTTC
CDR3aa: CAWSVRNRAETQYF

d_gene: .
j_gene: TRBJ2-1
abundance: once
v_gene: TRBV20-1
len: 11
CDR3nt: TGCAGTGCTCCCCCGGGAATTGAGCAGTTCTTC
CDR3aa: CSAPPGIEQFF

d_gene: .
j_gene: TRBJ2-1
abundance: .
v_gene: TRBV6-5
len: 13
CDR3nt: TGTGCCAGCAGAACGGACGGATACAATGAGCAGTTCTTC
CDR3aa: CASRTDGYNEQFF

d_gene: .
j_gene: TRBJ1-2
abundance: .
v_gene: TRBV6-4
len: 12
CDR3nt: TGTGCCAGCAGTAACAGTAACTATGGCTACACCTTC
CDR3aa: CASSNSNYGYTF

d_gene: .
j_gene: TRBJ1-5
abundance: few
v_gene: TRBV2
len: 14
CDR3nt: TGTGCCAGCAGTGAATATAGGGGGAATCAGCCCCAGCATTTT
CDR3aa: CASSEYRGNQPQHF

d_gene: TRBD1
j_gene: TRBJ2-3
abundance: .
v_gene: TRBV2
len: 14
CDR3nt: TGTGCCAGCAGAAGGACAGGGAGCAGAGATACGCAGTATTTT
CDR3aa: CASRRTGSRDTQYF

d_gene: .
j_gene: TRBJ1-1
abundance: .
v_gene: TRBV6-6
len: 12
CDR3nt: TGTGCCAGCAGTGATGGACATGTTGAAGCTTTCTTT
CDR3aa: CASSDGHVEAFF

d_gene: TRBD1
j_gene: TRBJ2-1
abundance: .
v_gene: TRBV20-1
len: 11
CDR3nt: TGCAGTGCAAGACAGGGGGCGGAGCAGTTCTTC
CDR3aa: CSARQGAEQFF

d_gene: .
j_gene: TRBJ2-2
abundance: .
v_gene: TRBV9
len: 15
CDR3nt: TGTGCCAGCAGGCTGGCAGCGGTGAACACCGGGGAGCTGTTTTTT
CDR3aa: CASRLAAVNTGELFF

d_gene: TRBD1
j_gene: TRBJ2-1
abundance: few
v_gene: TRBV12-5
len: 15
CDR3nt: TGTGCTAGTGGTTGGGGGACAGGGGCGTCCAATGAGCAGTTCTTC
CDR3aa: CASGWGTGASNEQFF

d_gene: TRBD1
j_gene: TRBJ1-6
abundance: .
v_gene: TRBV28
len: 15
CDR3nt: TGTGCCAGCAGTTTATACTCACAGGGGAATTCACCCCTCCACTTT
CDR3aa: CASSLYSQGNSPLHF

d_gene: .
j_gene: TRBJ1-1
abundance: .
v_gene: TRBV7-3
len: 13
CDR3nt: TGTGCCAGCAGCTTAACAGGGGACACTGAAGCTTTCTTT
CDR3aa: CASSLTGDTEAFF

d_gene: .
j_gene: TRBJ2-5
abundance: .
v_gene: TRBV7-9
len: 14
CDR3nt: TGTGCCAGCAGCACCCCAAGGGTAGGGGAGACCCAGTACTTC
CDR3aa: CASSTPRVGETQYF

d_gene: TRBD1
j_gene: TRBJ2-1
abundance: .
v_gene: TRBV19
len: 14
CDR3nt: TGTGCCAGTAAACAGGACAGGGCCAACAATGAGCAGTTCTTC
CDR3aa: CASKQDRANNEQFF

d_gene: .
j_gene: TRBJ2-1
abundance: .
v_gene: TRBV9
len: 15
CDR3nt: TGTGCCAGCAGCGTAGATCCAGCCTCCTACAATGAGCAGTTCTTC
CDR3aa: CASSVDPASYNEQFF

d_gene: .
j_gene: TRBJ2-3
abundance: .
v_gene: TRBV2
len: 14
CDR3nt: TGTGCCAGCAGCCTTGAAGGCAGCACAGATACGCAGTATTTT
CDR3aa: CASSLEGSTDTQYF

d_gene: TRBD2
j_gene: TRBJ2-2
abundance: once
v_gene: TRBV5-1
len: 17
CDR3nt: TGCGCCAGCAGCTCCTGGACTAGCGGGAGGGTCACCGGGGAGCTGTTTTTT
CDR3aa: CASSSWTSGRVTGELFF

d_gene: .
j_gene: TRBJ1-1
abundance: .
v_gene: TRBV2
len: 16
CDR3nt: TGTGCCAGCAGTCGCCGGGACCCGGGTTTGGGCACTGAAGCTTTCTTT
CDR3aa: CASSRRDPGLGTEAFF

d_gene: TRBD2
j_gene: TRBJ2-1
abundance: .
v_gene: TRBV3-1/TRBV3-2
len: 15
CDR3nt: TGTGCCAGCAGGCTCTCGGGACTAGGCAGGCATGAGCAGTTCTTC
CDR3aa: CASRLSGLGRHEQFF

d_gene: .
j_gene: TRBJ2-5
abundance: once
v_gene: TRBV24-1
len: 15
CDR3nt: TGTGCCACCAGTGATGGCGGGGAGGGGGAAGAGACCCAGTACTTC
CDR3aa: CATSDGGEGEETQYF

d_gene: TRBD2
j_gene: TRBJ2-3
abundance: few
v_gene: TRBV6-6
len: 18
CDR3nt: TGTGCCAGCAGTCTAAGCGCGGGGGGGGGACAGCACACAGATACGCAGTATTTT
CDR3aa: CASSLSAGGGQHTDTQYF

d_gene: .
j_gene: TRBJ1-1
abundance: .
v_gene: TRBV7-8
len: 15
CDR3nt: TGTGCCAGCAGCAAAAGCAGGGGTAGTGGCACTGAAGCTTTCTTT
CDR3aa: CASSKSRGSGTEAFF

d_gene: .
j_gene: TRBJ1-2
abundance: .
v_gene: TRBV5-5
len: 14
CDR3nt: TGTGCCAGCAGCTTGGGCTCTCTTAACTATGGCTACACCTTC
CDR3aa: CASSLGSLNYGYTF

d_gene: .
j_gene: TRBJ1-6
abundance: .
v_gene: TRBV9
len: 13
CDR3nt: TGTGCCAGCAGCACGCACAGGGATTCACCCCTCCACTTT
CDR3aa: CASSTHRDSPLHF

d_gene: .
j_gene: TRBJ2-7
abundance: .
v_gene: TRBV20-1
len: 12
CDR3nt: TGCAGTGCTAGTTATACCTCCTACGAGCAGTACTTC
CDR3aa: CSASYTSYEQYF

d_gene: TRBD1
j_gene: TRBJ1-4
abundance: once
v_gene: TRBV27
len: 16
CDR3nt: TGTGCCAGCAGTCCCCAGACAGGGTCAACTAATGAAAAACTGTTTTTT
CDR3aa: CASSPQTGSTNEKLFF

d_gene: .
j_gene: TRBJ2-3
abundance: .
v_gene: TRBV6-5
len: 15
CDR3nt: TGTGCCAGCAGTTATACTCGCGGGGGCACAGATACGCAGTATTTT
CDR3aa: CASSYTRGGTDTQYF

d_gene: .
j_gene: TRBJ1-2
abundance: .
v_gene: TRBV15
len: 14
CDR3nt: TGTGCCACCAGCAGAGATAGGAGGAACTATGGCTACACCTTC
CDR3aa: CATSRDRRNYGYTF

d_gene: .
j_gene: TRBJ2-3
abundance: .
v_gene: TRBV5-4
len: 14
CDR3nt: TGTGCCAGCAGCTTGGACAGTAGCACAGATACGCAGTATTTT
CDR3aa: CASSLDSSTDTQYF

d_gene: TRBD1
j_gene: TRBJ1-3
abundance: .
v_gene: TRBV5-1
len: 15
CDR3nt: TGCGCCAGCACCCGGGACAGTTCCTCTGGAAACACCATATATTTT
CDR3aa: CASTRDSSSGNTIYF

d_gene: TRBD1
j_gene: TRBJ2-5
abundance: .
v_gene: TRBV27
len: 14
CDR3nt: TGTGCCAGCAGTTCTTACAGGGGAAGCAGGACCCAGTACTTC
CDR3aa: CASSSYRGSRTQYF

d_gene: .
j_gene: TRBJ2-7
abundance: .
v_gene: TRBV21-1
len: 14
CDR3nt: TGTGCCAGCAGCCGGCATTGGGCCCCTTACGAGCAGTACTTC
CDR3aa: CASSRHWAPYEQYF

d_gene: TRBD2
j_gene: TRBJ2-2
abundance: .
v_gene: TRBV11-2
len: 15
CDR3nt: TGTGCCAGCATCACGACTAGCGGGAGGGCCGGGGAGCTGTTTTTT
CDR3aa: CASITTSGRAGELFF

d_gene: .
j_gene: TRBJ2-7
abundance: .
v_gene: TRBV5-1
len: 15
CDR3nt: TGCGCCAGCAGCCCAACCGGGACGGATGCCTACGAGCAGTACTTC
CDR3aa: CASSPTGTDAYEQYF

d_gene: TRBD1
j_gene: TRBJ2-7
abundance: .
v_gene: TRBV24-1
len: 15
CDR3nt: TGTGCCACCAGTGACCCCGGGACAGGTGTCTTGAAAAAGTACTTC
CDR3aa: CATSDPGTGVLKKYF

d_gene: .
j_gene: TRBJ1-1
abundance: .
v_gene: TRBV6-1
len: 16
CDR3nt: TGTGCCAGCAGTGCCCGGCGTGGGACGGCGAACACTGAAGCTTTCTTT
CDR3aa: CASSARRGTANTEAFF

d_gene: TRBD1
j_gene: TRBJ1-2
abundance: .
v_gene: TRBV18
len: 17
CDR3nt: TGTGCCAGCTCACCCCGGCCCCAGGGGGCTCATATCGGTGGCTACACCTTC
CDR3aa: CASSPRPQGAHIGGYTF

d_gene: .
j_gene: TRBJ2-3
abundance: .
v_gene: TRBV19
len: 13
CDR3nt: TGTGCCAGTAGTATCCTACGGGGAGATACGCAGTATTTT
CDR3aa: CASSILRGDTQYF